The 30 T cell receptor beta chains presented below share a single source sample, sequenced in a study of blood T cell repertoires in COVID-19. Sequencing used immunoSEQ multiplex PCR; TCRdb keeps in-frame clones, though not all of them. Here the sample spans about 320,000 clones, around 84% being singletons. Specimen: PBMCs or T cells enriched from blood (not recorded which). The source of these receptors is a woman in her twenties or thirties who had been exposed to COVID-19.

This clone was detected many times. The DNA for the CDR3 is TGTGCCAGCAGTTTTAGACAGGGGGCGCGGACCGGGGAGCTGTTTTTT. Its protein product is CASSFRQGARTGELFF. The chain joins TRBV27 to TRBJ2-2; 10 nucleotides align to TRBD1. The CDR3 has 16 residues. V lost 3 bases to trimming and J lost 5 bases; unmatched junction nucleotides: 6. CDR1 is MNHEY, CDR2 SMNVEV, per germline (reference sequence).

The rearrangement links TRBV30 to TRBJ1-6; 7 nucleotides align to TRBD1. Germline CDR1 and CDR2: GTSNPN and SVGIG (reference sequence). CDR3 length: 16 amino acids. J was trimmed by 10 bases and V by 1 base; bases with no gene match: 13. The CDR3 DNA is TGTGCCTGGAGTGGACAGGGAAAGAGTGTGGCATCACCCCTCCACTTT. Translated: CAWSGQGKSVASPLHF.

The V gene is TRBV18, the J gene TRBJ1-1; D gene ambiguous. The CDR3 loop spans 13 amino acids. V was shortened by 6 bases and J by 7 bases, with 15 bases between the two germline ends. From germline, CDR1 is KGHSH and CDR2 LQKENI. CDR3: CASSQAARGEAFF. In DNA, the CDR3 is TGTGCCAGCTCTCAAGCGGCCAGAGGTGAAGCTTTCTTT.

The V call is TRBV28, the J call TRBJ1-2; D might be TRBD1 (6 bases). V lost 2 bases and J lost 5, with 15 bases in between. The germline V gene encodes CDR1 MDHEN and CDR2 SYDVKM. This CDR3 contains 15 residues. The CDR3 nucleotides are TGTGCCAGCAGTTTACACAATCTACAGGGATATGGCTACACCTTC. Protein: CASSLHNLQGYGYTF.

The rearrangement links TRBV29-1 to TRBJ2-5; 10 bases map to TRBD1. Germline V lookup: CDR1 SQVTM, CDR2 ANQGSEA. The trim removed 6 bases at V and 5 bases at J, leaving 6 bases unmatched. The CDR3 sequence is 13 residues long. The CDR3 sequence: CSVRGQGMETQYF. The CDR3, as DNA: TGCAGCGTGAGGGGACAGGGGATGGAGACCCAGTACTTC.

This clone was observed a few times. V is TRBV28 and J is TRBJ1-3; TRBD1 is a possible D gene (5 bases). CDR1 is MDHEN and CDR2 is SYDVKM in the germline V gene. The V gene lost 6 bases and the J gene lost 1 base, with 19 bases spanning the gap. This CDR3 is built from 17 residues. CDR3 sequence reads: CASSPPLEGRSGNTIYF. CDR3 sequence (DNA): TGTGCCAGCAGCCCCCCCCTGGAGGGGCGGTCTGGAAACACCATATATTTT. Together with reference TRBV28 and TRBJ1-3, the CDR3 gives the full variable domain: DVKVTQSSRYLVKRTGEKVFLECVQDMDHENMFWYRQDPGLGLRLIYFSYDVKMKEKGDIPEGYSVSREKKERFSLILESASTNQTSMYLCASSPPLEGRSGNTIYFGEGSWLTVV.

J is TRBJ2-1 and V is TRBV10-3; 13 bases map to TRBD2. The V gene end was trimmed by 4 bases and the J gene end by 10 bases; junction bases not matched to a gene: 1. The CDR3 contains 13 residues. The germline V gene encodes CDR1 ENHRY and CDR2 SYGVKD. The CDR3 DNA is TGTGCCATCAGTGTGGGACTAGCGGGAGAGCAGTTCTTC. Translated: CAISVGLAGEQFF.

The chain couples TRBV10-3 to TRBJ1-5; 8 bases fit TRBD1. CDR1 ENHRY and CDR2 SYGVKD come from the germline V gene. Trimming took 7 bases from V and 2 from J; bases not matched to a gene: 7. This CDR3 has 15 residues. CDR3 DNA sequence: TGTGCCATCATTGACAGGGGCCTCGGCAATCAGCCCCAGCATTTT. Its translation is CAIIDRGLGNQPQHF.

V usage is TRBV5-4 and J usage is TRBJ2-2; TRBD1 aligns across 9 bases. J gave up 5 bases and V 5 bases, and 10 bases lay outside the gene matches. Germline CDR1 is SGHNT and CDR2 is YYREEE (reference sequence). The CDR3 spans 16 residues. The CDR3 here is CASSLKGQGLTGELFF. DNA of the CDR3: TGTGCCAGCAGTTTGAAGGGACAGGGACTGACCGGGGAGCTGTTTTTT.

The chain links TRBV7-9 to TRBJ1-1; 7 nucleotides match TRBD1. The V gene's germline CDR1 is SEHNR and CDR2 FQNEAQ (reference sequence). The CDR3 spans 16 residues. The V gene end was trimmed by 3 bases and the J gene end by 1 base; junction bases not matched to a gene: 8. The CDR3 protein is CASSFPYRTGNTEAFF. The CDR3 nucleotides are TGTGCCAGCAGCTTCCCCTACAGGACAGGGAACACTGAAGCTTTCTTT.

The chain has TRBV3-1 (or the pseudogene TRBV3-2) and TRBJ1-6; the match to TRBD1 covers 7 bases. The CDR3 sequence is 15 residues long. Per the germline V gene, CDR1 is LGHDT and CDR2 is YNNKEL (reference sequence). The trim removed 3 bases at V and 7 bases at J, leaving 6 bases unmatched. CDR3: CASSQARTGNSPLHF. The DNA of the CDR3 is TGTGCCAGCAGCCAGGCACGGACAGGAAATTCACCCCTCCACTTT.

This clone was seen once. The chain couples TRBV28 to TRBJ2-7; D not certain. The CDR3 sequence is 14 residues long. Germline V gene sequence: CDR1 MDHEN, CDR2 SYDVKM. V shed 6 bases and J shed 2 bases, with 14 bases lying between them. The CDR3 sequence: CASSATEIPYEQYF. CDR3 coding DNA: TGTGCCAGCAGCGCTACAGAGATCCCCTACGAGCAGTACTTC.

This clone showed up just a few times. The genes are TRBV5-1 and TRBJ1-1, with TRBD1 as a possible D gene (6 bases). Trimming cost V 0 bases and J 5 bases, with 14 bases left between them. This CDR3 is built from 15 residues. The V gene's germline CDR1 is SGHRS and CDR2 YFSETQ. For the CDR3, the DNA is TGCGCCAGCAGCTTGGGACACAGGGATGAGACTGAAGCTTTCTTT. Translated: CASSLGHRDETEAFF.

The chain's CDR3 is CASSGDGTVVQPQHF. The CDR3 region has the DNA TGTGCCAGCAGCGGAGACGGGACAGTGGTTCAGCCCCAGCATTTT. This rearrangement joins TRBV9 to TRBJ1-5, with TRBD1 matching over 7 bases. CDR1 and CDR2 (germline): SGDLS, YYNGEE. The CDR3 covers 15 residues. V trimming: 3 bases; J trimming: 6 bases; junction bases outside the gene matches: 9.

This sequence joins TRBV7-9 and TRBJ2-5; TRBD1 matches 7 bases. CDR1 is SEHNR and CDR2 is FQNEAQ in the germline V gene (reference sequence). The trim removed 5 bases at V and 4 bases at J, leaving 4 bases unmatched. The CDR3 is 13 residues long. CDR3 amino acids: CASSPGQIETQYF. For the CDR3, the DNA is TGTGCCAGCAGCCCGGGACAGATAGAGACCCAGTACTTC.

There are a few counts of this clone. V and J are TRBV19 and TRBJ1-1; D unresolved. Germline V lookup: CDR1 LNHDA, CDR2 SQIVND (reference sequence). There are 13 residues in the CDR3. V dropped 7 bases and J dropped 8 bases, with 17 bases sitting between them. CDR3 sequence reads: CASTLSPRGEAFF. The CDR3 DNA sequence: TGTGCCAGTACTTTGAGCCCTCGAGGGGAAGCTTTCTTT.

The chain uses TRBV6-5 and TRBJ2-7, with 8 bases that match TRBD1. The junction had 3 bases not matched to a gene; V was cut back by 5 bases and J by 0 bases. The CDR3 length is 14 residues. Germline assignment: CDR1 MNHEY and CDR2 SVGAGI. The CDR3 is CASSRTGSSYEQYF. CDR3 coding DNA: TGTGCCAGCAGTCGGACAGGGAGCTCCTACGAGCAGTACTTC.

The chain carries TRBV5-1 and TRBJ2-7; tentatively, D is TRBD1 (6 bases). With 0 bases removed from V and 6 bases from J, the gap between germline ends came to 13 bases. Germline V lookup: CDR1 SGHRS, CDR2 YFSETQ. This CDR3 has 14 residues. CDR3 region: CASSLGSPGAEQYF. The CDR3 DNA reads TGCGCCAGCAGCTTGGGATCCCCAGGGGCCGAGCAGTACTTC.

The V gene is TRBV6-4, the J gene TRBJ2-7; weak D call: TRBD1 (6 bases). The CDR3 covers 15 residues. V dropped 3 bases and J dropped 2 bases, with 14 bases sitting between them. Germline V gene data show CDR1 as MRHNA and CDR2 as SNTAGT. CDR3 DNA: TGTGCCAGCAGTGAGGGGGCAGGGGCTACCTACGAGCAGTACTTC. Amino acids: CASSEGAGATYEQYF.

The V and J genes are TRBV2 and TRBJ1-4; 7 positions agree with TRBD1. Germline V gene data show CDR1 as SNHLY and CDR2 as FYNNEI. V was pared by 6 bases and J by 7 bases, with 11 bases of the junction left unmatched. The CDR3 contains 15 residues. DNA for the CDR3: TGTGCCAGCAGGACTCAGGGGGTTGGGGGTGAAAAACTGTTTTTT. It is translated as CASRTQGVGGEKLFF. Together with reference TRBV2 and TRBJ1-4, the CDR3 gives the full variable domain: EPEVTQTPSHQVTQMGQEVILRCVPISNHLYFYWYRQILGQKVEFLVSFYNNEISEKSEIFDDQFSVERPDGSNFTLKIRSTKLEDSAMYFCASRTQGVGGEKLFFGSGTQLSVL.

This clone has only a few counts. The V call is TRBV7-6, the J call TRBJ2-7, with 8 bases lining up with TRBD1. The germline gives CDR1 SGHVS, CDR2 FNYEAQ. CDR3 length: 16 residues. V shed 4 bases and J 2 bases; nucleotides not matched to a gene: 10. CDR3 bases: TGTGCCAGCAGCTCCCTAGCCGGGACAGGTCCCTACGAGCAGTACTTC. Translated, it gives CASSSLAGTGPYEQYF.

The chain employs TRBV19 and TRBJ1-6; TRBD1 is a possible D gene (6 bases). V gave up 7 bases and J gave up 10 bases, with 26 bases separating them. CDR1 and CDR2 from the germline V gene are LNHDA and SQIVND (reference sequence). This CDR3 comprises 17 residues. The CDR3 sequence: CASNPGQTSPGNSPLHF. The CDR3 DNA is TGTGCCAGTAATCCGGGACAAACATCACCGGGAAACTCACCCCTCCACTTT.

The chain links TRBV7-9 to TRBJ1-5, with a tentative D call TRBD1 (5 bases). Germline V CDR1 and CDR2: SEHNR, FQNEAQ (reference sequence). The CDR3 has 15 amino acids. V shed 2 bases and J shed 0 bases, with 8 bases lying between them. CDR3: CASSLTGDSNQPQHF. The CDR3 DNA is TGTGCCAGCAGCTTAACAGGAGATAGCAATCAGCCCCAGCATTTT.

The CDR3 is CASSLDQGAGEKLFF. The CDR3, as DNA: TGTGCCAGCAGCTTGGATCAGGGGGCGGGAGAAAAACTGTTTTTT. The chain recombines TRBV5-6 with TRBJ1-4; 8 bases line up with TRBD1. After removal of 0 bases from V and 8 bases from J, the junction contained 6 bases not matched to a gene. Germline V lookup: CDR1 SGHDT, CDR2 YYEEEE. CDR3 length equals 15 residues.

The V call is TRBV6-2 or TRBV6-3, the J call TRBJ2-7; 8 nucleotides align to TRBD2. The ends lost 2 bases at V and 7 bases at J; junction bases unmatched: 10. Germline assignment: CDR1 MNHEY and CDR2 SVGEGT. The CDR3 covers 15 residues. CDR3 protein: CASSYPRRGAGEQYF. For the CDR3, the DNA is TGTGCCAGCAGTTACCCTAGGCGGGGGGCTGGAGAGCAGTACTTC.

The CDR3 sequence: CASSYGGGNSNQPQHF. The CDR3, as DNA: TGTGCCAGCAGTTACGGGGGCGGAAATAGCAATCAGCCCCAGCATTTT. The chain joins TRBV6-2 or TRBV6-3 to TRBJ1-5; maybe TRBD1 (6 bases). This CDR3 has 16 residues. Germline CDR1 MNHEY, CDR2 SVGEGT. Deletions cut 2 bases from V and 0 bases from J, with 11 bases between.

CDR3 sequence (DNA): TGTGCCAGCAGGGTCCCACAGGGGGAAAATGGCTACACCTTC. The encoded protein is CASRVPQGENGYTF. The chain links TRBV28 to TRBJ1-2; 8 bases match TRBD1. CDR3 length equals 14 residues. Germline lookup yields CDR1 MDHEN and CDR2 SYDVKM. V was pared by 6 bases and J by 6 bases, with 9 bases of the junction left unmatched.

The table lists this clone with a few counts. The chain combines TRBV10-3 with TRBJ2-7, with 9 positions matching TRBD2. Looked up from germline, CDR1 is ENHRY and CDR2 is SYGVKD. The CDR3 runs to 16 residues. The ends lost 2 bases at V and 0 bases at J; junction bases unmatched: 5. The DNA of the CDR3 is TGTGCCATCAGTGAGACGACTAGCGGATCCTCCTACGAGCAGTACTTC. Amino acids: CAISETTSGSSYEQYF.

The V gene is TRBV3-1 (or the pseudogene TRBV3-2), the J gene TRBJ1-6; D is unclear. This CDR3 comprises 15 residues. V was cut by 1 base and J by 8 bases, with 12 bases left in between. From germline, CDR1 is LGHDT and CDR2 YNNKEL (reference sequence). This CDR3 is CASSQAGSAYSPLHF. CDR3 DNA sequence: TGTGCCAGCAGCCAAGCGGGGAGCGCCTATTCACCCCTCCACTTT.

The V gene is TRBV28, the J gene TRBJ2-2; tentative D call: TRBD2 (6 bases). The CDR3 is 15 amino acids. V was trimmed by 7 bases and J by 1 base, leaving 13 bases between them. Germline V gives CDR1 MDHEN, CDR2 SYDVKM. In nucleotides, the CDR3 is TGTGCCAGCATGACTAGATCGGAGAACACCGGGGAGCTGTTTTTT. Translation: CASMTRSENTGELFF.